A selection of T cell receptor beta chains follows, all from one sample in a study of blood T cell repertoires in COVID-19. The repertoire was sequenced with immunoSEQ multiplex PCR; TCRdb's copy has only in-frame clones and lacks some. The sample consists of under 300,000 clones, 82% of them appearing once. Source material: PBMCs or T cells enriched from blood (not recorded which). All receptors come from a man in his forties who had recovered from COVID-19. CDR3s include the opening cysteine and the closing phenylalanine or tryptophan. D genes are given only for firm matches. The listing skips clone size in some rows; elsewhere it reads once, few, many or a size class.

V gene: TRBV2; clone size: -; D gene: -; J gene: TRBJ2-1; CDR3 DNA: TGTGCCAGCAGTGAAGGACACCTATCCTACAATGAGCAGTTCTTC; CDR3 protein: CASSEGHLSYNEQFF
V gene: TRBV5-1; clone size: -; D gene: -; J gene: TRBJ2-1; CDR3 DNA: TGCGCCAGCAGCTTGGAAGGGGGCAATGAGCAGTTCTTC; CDR3 protein: CASSLEGGNEQFF
V gene: TRBV18; clone size: once; D gene: -; J gene: TRBJ1-6; CDR3 DNA: TGTGCCAGCTCACAGTGGGGCAGGAGCTCCTATAATTCACCCCTCCACTTT; CDR3 protein: CASSQWGRSSYNSPLHF
V gene: TRBV10-3; clone size: -; D gene: -; J gene: TRBJ2-2; CDR3 DNA: TGTGCCATCAGTGGTGGTGTAGGGGAGAACACCGGGGAGCTGTTTTTT; CDR3 protein: CAISGGVGENTGELFF
V gene: TRBV6-2/TRBV6-3; clone size: -; D gene: -; J gene: TRBJ1-5; CDR3 DNA: TGTGCCAGCAGCGAGGGCCCTACGGCCCAGCATTTT; CDR3 protein: CASSEGPTAQHF
V gene: TRBV27; clone size: -; D gene: TRBD2; J gene: TRBJ2-1; CDR3 DNA: TGTGCCAGCCAGGAGCGGGAGTGGCACAATGAGCAGTTCTTC; CDR3 protein: CASQEREWHNEQFF
V gene: TRBV3-1/TRBV3-2; clone size: once; D gene: -; J gene: TRBJ1-4; CDR3 DNA: TGTGCCAGCAGTGGAGAGAGTGGTGATACTAATGAAAAACTGTTTTTT; CDR3 protein: CASSGESGDTNEKLFF
V gene: TRBV5-4; clone size: -; D gene: TRBD1; J gene: TRBJ2-1; CDR3 DNA: TGTGCCAGCAGCGGGGGACAGGGGTACAATGAGCAGTTCTTC; CDR3 protein: CASSGGQGYNEQFF
V gene: TRBV30; clone size: -; D gene: TRBD2; J gene: TRBJ2-3; CDR3 DNA: TGTGCCTGGAGTCCTAGCGGTAGAGATACGCAGTATTTT; CDR3 protein: CAWSPSGRDTQYF
V gene: TRBV12-3/TRBV12-4; clone size: -; D gene: -; J gene: TRBJ2-1; CDR3 DNA: TGTGCCAGCAGTAGGGACTCGAACAATGAGCAGTTCTTC; CDR3 protein: CASSRDSNNEQFF
V gene: TRBV7-3; clone size: -; D gene: TRBD1; J gene: TRBJ2-2; CDR3 DNA: TGTGCCAGCAGCACATCAGGGGGTGCCATCACCGGGGAGCTGTTTTTT; CDR3 protein: CASSTSGGAITGELFF
V gene: TRBV6-2/TRBV6-3; clone size: few; D gene: -; J gene: TRBJ2-3; CDR3 DNA: TGTGCCAGCAGTTACCTGAGTTTGCAGCGGAGCATTACGCAGTATTTT; CDR3 protein: CASSYLSLQRSITQYF
V gene: TRBV4-1; clone size: -; D gene: TRBD2; J gene: TRBJ2-5; CDR3 DNA: TGCGCCAGCAGCCAAGTGGGACTAGCTAGGGAGACCCAGTACTTC; CDR3 protein: CASSQVGLARETQYF
V gene: TRBV19; clone size: once; D gene: TRBD1; J gene: TRBJ1-2; CDR3 DNA: TGTGCCAGTACCGAGGGTTCGGGGACAGGGTATGGTGGCTACACCTTC; CDR3 protein: CASTEGSGTGYGGYTF
V gene: TRBV27; clone size: once; D gene: TRBD1; J gene: TRBJ2-1; CDR3 DNA: TGTGCCACCAAGGGGGACAGGGGGCCCGACCCCTACAATGAGCAGTTCTTC; CDR3 protein: CATKGDRGPDPYNEQFF
V gene: TRBV28; clone size: once; D gene: -; J gene: TRBJ2-2; CDR3 DNA: TGTGCCAGCAGTCAATACACCGGGGAGCTGTTTTTT; CDR3 protein: CASSQYTGELFF
V gene: TRBV19; clone size: -; D gene: TRBD1; J gene: TRBJ1-1; CDR3 DNA: TGTGCCACCCTCCCAGGGGGACGGCTGAACACTGAAGCTTTCTTT; CDR3 protein: CATLPGGRLNTEAFF
V gene: TRBV7-9; clone size: -; D gene: TRBD1; J gene: TRBJ2-7; CDR3 DNA: TGTGCCAGCAGCCCCCCGACAGGGGGTGAGCAGTACTTC; CDR3 protein: CASSPPTGGEQYF
V gene: TRBV3-1/TRBV3-2; clone size: -; D gene: TRBD2; J gene: TRBJ2-1; CDR3 DNA: TGTGCCAGCAGCCCCTTAGCGGGGGCCTACAATGAGCAGTTCTTC; CDR3 protein: CASSPLAGAYNEQFF
V gene: TRBV4-1; clone size: -; D gene: TRBD2; J gene: TRBJ2-1; CDR3 DNA: TGCGCCAGCAGCCAAGTTGGCGGGAGGGCCAATGAGCAGTTCTTC; CDR3 protein: CASSQVGGRANEQFF
V gene: TRBV29-1; clone size: -; D gene: TRBD2; J gene: TRBJ2-7; CDR3 DNA: TGCAGCGTGGGAGCGGGATCCTACGAGCAGTACTTC; CDR3 protein: CSVGAGSYEQYF
V gene: TRBV3-1/TRBV3-2; clone size: -; D gene: TRBD1; J gene: TRBJ1-2; CDR3 DNA: TGTGCCAGCACCCGAACAGGGGGCAAATATGGTGGCTACACCTTC; CDR3 protein: CASTRTGGKYGGYTF
V gene: TRBV6-5; clone size: -; D gene: TRBD1; J gene: TRBJ2-2; CDR3 DNA: TGTGCCAGCTATAACAGGGGGCTGGATCCCGGGGAGCTGTTTTTT; CDR3 protein: CASYNRGLDPGELFF
V gene: TRBV6-5; clone size: -; D gene: -; J gene: TRBJ1-6; CDR3 DNA: TGTGCCAGCAGTTTGGGAGGGATCTCACCCCTCCACTTT; CDR3 protein: CASSLGGISPLHF
V gene: TRBV7-3; clone size: -; D gene: TRBD2; J gene: TRBJ2-7; CDR3 DNA: TGTGCCAGCAGCTTATCCGGGGGGTACGAGCAGTACTTC; CDR3 protein: CASSLSGGYEQYF
V gene: TRBV27; clone size: -; D gene: TRBD1; J gene: TRBJ1-5; CDR3 DNA: TGTGCCAGCAGTTGGACAGGGGGGAATCAGCCCCAGCATTTT; CDR3 protein: CASSWTGGNQPQHF
V gene: TRBV7-3; clone size: -; D gene: -; J gene: TRBJ2-2; CDR3 DNA: TGTGCCAGCGGGCGACGGGGGTCCGGGGAGCTGTTTTTT; CDR3 protein: CASGRRGSGELFF
V gene: TRBV7-8; clone size: -; D gene: TRBD1; J gene: TRBJ2-3; CDR3 DNA: TGTGCCAGCAGCTTCGGACAGGGGGTTTCTGATACGCAGTATTTT; CDR3 protein: CASSFGQGVSDTQYF
V gene: TRBV18; clone size: once; D gene: -; J gene: TRBJ1-2; CDR3 DNA: TGTGCCAGCTCACCCGATCTAAGGACGGAGGGTGGCTACACCTTC; CDR3 protein: CASSPDLRTEGGYTF
V gene: TRBV5-1; clone size: -; D gene: -; J gene: TRBJ1-3; CDR3 DNA: TGCGCCAGCAGCTTGGAACAGTCTGGAAACACCATATATTTT; CDR3 protein: CASSLEQSGNTIYF
V gene: TRBV9; clone size: many; D gene: -; J gene: TRBJ2-1; CDR3 DNA: TGTGCCAGCAGCGTAGGGCCCGGGGACAATGAGCAGTTCTTC; CDR3 protein: CASSVGPGDNEQFF
V gene: TRBV18; clone size: -; D gene: TRBD2; J gene: TRBJ2-2; CDR3 DNA: TGTGCCAGCTCACCAAAGCGGGAGATGACCGGGGAGCTGTTTTTT; CDR3 protein: CASSPKREMTGELFF
V gene: TRBV28; clone size: -; D gene: -; J gene: TRBJ1-3; CDR3 DNA: TGTGCCAGCAATACTGGCGGTACCATCTCTGGAAACACCATATATTTT; CDR3 protein: CASNTGGTISGNTIYF
V gene: TRBV5-4; clone size: -; D gene: -; J gene: TRBJ2-7; CDR3 DNA: TGTGCCAGCAGCTTGCCGGGCGCGGGATCCTACGAGCAGTACTTC; CDR3 protein: CASSLPGAGSYEQYF
V gene: TRBV27; clone size: -; D gene: TRBD2; J gene: TRBJ2-7; CDR3 DNA: TGTGCCAGCCGGACTAGAAGCTCCTACGAGCAGTACTTC; CDR3 protein: CASRTRSSYEQYF
V gene: TRBV18; clone size: once; D gene: -; J gene: TRBJ1-2; CDR3 DNA: TGTGCCAGCTCACCATCCTTGTCGGACTATGGCTACACCTTC; CDR3 protein: CASSPSLSDYGYTF
V gene: TRBV6-5; clone size: -; D gene: TRBD1; J gene: TRBJ1-2; CDR3 DNA: TGTGCCAGCAGTTTTAACCGGGACAGGGTGGACTATGGCTACACCTTC; CDR3 protein: CASSFNRDRVDYGYTF
V gene: TRBV28; clone size: once; D gene: TRBD2; J gene: TRBJ2-1; CDR3 DNA: TGTGCCAGCAGTCCCGTACTAGCGGGGAGCAACAATGAGCAGTTCTTC; CDR3 protein: CASSPVLAGSNNEQFF
V gene: TRBV7-8; clone size: -; D gene: TRBD1; J gene: TRBJ1-5; CDR3 DNA: TGTGCCAGCAGCGCCTACAGGGGCGGTCAGCCCCAGCATTTT; CDR3 protein: CASSAYRGGQPQHF
V gene: TRBV4-3; clone size: -; D gene: -; J gene: TRBJ2-3; CDR3 DNA: TGCGCCAGCAGCCAAGAAGTGACAGACACAGATACGCAGTATTTT; CDR3 protein: CASSQEVTDTDTQYF
V gene: TRBV7-3; clone size: -; D gene: TRBD2; J gene: TRBJ2-7; CDR3 DNA: TGTGCCAGCAGCCCGGGGGGGTCCCGTTCAGAGCAGTACTTC; CDR3 protein: CASSPGGSRSEQYF